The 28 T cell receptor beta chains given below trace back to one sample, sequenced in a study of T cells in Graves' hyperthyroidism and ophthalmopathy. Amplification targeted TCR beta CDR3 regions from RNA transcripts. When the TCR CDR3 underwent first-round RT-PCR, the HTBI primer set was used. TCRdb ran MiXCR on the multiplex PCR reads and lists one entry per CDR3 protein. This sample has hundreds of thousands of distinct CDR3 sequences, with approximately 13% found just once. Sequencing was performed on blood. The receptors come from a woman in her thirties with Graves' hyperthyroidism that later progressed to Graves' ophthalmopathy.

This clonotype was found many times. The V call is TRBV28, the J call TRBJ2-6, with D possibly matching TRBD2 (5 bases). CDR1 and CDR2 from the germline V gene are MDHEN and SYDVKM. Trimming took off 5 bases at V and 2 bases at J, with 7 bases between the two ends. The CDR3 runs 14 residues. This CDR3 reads CASSPGAGANVLTF. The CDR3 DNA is TGTGCCAGCAGTCCCGGGGCTGGGGCCAACGTCCTGACTTTC.

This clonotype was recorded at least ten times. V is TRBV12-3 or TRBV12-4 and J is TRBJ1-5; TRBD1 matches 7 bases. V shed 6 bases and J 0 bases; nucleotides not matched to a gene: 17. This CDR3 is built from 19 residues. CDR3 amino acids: CASRPRPTGSLYSNQPQHF. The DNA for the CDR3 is TGTGCCAGCAGACCTCGCCCGACAGGGAGTCTATATAGCAATCAGCCCCAGCATTTT.

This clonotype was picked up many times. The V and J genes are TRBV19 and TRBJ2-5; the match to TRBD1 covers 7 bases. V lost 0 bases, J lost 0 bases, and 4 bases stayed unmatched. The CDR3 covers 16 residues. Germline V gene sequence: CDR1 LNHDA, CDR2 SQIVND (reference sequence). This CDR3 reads CASSIDPQGYQETQYF. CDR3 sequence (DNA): TGTGCCAGTAGTATAGATCCACAGGGGTACCAAGAGACCCAGTACTTC. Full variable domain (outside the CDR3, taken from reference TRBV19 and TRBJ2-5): DGGITQSPKYLFRKEGQNVTLSCEQNLNHDAMYWYRQDPGQGLRLIYYSQIVNDFQKGDIAEGYSVSREKKESFPLTVTSAQKNPTAFYLCASSIDPQGYQETQYFGPGTRLLVL.

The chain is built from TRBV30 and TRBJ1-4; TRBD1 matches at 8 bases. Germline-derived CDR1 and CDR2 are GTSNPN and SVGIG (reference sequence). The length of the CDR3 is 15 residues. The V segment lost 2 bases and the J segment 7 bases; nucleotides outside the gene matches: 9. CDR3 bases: TGTGCCTGGAGTCCCCCGGACAGGGTTGCTGAAAAACTGTTTTTT. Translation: CAWSPPDRVAEKLFF.

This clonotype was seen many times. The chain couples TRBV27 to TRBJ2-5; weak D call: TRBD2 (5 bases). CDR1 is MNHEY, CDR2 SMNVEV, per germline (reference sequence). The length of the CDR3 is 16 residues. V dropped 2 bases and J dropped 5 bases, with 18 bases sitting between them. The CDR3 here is CASSLTSAPGVETQYF. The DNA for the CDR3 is TGTGCCAGCAGTTTAACATCTGCCCCCGGGGTGGAGACCCAGTACTTC.

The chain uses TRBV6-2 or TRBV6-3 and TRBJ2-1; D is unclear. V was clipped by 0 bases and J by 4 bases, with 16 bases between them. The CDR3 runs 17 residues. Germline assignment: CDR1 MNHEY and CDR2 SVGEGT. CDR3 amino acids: CASSYSNPSLDYNEQFF. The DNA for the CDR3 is TGTGCCAGCAGTTACTCGAACCCTTCCCTTGATTACAATGAGCAGTTCTTC.

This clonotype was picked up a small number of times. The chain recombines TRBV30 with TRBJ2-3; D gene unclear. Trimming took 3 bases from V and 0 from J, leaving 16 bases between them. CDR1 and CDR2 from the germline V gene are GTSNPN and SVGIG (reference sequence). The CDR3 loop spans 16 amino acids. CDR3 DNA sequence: TGTGCCTGGAGGCTATCGACTTGGGATAGCACAGATACGCAGTATTTT. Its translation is CAWRLSTWDSTDTQYF.

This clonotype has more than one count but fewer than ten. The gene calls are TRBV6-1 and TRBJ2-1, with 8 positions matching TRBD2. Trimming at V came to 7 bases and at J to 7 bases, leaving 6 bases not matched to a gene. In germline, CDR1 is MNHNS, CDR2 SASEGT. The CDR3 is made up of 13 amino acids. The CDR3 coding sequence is TGTGCCAGCAAGCGGGAGTTTAGAAATGAGCAGTTCTTC. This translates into CASKREFRNEQFF.

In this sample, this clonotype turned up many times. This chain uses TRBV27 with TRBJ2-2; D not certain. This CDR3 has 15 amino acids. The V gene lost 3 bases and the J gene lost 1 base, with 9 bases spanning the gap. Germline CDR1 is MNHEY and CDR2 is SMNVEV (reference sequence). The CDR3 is CASSLAQENTGELFF. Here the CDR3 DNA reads TGTGCCAGCAGTTTGGCGCAGGAGAACACCGGGGAGCTGTTTTTT.

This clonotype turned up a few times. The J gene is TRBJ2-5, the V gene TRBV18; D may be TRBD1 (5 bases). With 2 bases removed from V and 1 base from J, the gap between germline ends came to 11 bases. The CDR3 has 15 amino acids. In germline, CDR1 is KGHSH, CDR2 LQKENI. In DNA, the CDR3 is TGTGCCAGCTCACCATATCGGCAGGGCCAAGAGACCCAGTACTTC. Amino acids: CASSPYRQGQETQYF.

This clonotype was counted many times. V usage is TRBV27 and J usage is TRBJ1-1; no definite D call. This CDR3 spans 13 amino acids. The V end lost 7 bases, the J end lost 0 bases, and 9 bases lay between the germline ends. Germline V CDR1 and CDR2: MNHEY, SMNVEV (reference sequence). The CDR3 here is CASTPFMNTEAFF. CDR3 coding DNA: TGTGCCAGCACCCCATTCATGAACACTGAAGCTTTCTTT.

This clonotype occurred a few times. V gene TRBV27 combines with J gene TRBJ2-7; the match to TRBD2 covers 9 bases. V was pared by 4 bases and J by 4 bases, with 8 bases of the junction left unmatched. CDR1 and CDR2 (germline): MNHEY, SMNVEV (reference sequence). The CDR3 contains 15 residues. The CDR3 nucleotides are TGTGCCAGCAGTTCGGACGGGACTAGCAGTTACGAGCAGTACTTC. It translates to CASSSDGTSSYEQYF.

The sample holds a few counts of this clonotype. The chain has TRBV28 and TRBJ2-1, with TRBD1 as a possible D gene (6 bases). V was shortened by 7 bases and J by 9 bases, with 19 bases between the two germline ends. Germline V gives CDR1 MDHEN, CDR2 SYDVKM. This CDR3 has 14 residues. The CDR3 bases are TGTGCCAGCACCATCCCGGCTCAGGGGAGTGAGCAGTTCTTC. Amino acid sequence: CASTIPAQGSEQFF.

The CDR3 region has the DNA TGTGCCAGCAGTCTGTGGACTAGCGGGGACACCGGGGAGCTGTTTTTT. Translated, it gives CASSLWTSGDTGELFF. This chain links TRBV27 with TRBJ2-2; 12 bases align to TRBD2. Per the germline V gene, CDR1 is MNHEY and CDR2 is SMNVEV (reference sequence). This CDR3 comprises 16 residues. V lost 5 bases to trimming and J lost 3 bases; unmatched junction nucleotides: 4.

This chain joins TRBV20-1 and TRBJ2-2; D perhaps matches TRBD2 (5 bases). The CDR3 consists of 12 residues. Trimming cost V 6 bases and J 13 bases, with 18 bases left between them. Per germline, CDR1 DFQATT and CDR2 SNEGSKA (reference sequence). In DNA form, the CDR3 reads TGCAGTGCGTTGAGACCTCCCCGGGGGCTGTTTTTT. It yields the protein CSALRPPRGLFF.

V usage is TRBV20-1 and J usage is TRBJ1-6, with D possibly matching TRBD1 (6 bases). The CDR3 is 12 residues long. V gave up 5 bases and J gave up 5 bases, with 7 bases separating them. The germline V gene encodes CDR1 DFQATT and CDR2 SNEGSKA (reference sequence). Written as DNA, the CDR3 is TGCAGTGCTCGGGACAATAATTCACCCCTCCACTTT. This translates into CSARDNNSPLHF.

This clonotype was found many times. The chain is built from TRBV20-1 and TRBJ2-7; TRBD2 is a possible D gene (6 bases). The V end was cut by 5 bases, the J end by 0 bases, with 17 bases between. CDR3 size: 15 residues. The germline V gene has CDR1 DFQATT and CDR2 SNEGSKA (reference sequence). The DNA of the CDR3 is TGCAGTGCTCCCTACCTGGCTAGCGACTCCTACGAGCAGTACTTC. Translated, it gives CSAPYLASDSYEQYF.

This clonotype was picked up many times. CDR3 region: CASSLEWGGRNTEAFF. The DNA for the CDR3 is TGTGCCAGCAGCTTGGAGTGGGGGGGCCGCAACACTGAAGCTTTCTTT. This sequence joins TRBV5-6 and TRBJ1-1; perhaps TRBD1 as D (6 bases). The germline gives CDR1 SGHDT, CDR2 YYEEEE. This CDR3 is built from 16 residues. V shed 0 bases and J shed 2 bases, with 14 bases lying between them.

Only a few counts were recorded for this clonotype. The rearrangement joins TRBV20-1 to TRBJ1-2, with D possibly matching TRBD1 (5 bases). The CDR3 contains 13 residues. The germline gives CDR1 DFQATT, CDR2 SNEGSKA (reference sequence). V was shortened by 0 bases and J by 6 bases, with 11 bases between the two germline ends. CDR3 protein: CSARELTEDGYTF. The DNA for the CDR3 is TGCAGTGCTAGAGAATTGACAGAGGATGGCTACACCTTC.

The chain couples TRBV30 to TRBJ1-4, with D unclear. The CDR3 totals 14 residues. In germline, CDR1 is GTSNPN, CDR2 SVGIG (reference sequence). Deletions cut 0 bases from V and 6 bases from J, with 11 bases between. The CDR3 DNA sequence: TGTGCCTGGAGTGTAGAGGGTATAGATGAAAAACTGTTTTTT. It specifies CAWSVEGIDEKLFF.

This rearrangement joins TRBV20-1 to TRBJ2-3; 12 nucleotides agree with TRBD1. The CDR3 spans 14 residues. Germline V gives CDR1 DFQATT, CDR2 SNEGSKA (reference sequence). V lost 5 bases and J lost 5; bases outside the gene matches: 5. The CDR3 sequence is CSARDRGQEDTQYF. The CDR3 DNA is TGCAGTGCTCGGGACAGGGGGCAGGAAGATACGCAGTATTTT.

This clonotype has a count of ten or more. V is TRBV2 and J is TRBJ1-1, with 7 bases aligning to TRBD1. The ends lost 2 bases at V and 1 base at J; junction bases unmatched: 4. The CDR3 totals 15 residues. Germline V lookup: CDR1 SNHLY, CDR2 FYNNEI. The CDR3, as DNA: TGTGCCAGCAGTGAATGGGGACAGCGGAACACTGAAGCTTTCTTT. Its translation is CASSEWGQRNTEAFF.

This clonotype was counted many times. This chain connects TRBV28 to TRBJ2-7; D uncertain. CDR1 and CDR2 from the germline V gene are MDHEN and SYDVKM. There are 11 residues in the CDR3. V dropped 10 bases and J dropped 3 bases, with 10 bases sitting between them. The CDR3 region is CATNAFYEQYF. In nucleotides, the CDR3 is TGTGCCACCAATGCCTTCTACGAGCAGTACTTC.

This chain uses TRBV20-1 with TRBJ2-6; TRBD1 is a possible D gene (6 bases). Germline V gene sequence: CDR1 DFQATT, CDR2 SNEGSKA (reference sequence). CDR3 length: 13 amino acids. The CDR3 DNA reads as TGCACCCCCGCAGGGGCTGGGGCCAACGTCCTGACTTTC. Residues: CTPAGAGANVLTF.

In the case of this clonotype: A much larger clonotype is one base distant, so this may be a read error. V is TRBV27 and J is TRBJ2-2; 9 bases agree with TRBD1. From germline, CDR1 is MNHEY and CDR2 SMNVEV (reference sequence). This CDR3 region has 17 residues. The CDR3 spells CAGSLSPGTGRAGELFF. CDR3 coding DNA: TGTGCCGGCAGTTTGAGTCCCGGGACAGGGAGGGCCGGGGAGCTGTTTTTT.

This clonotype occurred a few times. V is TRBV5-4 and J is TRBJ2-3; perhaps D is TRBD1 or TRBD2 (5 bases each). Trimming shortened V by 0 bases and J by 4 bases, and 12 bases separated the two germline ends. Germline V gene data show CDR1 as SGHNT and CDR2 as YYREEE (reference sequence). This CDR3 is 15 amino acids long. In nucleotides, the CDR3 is TGTGCCAGCAGCTTGGAAGGGACCGGCCCAGATACGCAGTATTTT. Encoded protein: CASSLEGTGPDTQYF.

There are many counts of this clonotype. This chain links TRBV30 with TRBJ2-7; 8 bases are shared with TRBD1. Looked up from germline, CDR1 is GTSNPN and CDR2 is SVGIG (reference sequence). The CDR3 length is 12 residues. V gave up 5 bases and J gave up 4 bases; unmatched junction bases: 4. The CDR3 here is CAWDRGDYEQYF. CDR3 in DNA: TGTGCCTGGGACAGGGGTGATTACGAGCAGTACTTC. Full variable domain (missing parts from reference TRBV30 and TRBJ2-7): SQTIHQWPATLVQPVGSPLSLECTVEGTSNPNLYWYRQAAGRGLQLLFYSVGIGQISSEVPQNLSASRPQDRQFILSSKKLLLSDSGFYLCAWDRGDYEQYFGPGTRLTVT.

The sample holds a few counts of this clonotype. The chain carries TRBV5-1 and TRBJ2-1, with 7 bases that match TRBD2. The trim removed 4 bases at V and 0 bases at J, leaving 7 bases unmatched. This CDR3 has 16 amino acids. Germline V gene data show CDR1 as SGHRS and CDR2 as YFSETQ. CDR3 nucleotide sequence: TGCGCCAGCAGCCCTGGGGGGGTCTCCTCCTACAATGAGCAGTTCTTC. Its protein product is CASSPGGVSSYNEQFF.